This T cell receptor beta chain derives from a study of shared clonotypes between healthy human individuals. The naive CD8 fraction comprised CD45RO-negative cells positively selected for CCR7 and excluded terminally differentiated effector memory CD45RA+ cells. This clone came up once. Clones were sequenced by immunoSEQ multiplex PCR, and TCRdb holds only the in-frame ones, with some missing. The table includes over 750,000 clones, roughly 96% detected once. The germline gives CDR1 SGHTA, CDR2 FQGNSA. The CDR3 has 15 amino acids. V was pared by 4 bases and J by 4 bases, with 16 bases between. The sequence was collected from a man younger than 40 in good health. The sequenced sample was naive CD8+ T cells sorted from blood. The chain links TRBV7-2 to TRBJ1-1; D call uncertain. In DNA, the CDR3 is TGTGCCAGCAGCTCCGATCCCGCGGGGAGCACTGAAGCTTTCTTT. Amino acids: CASSSDPAGSTEAFF. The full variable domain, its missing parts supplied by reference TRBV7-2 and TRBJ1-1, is GAGVSQSPSNKVTEKGKDVELRCDPISGHTALYWYRQSLGQGLEFLIYFQGNSAPDKSGLPSDRFSAERTGGSVSTLTIQRTQQEDSAVYLCASSSDPAGSTEAFFGQGTRLTVV.